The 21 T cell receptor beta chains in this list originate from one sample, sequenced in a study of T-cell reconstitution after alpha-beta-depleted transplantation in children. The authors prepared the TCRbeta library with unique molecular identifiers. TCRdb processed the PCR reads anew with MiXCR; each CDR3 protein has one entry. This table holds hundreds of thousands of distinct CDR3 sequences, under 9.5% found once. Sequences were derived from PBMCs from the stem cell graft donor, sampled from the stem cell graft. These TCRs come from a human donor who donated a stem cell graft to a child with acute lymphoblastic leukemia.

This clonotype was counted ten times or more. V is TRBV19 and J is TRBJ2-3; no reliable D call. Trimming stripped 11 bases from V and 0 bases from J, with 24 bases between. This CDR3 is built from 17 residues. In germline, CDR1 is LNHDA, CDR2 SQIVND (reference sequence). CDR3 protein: CARHAAPVKTSTDTQYF. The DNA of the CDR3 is TGTGCCCGACACGCGGCTCCAGTAAAAACTAGCACAGATACGCAGTATTTT.

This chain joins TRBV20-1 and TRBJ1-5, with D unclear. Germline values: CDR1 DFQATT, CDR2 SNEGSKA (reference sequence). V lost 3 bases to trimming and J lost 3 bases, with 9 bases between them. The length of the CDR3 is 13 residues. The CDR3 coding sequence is TGCAGTGCTAGTATCGGAGACAATCAGCCCCAGCATTTT. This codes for CSASIGDNQPQHF.

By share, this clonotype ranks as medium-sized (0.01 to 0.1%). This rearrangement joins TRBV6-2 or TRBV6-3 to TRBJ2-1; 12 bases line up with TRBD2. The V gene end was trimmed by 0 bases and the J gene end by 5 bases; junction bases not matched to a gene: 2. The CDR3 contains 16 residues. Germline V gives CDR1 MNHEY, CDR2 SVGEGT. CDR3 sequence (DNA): TGTGCCAGCAGTTACTCACTAGCGGGGGGCGACAATGAGCAGTTCTTC. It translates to CASSYSLAGGDNEQFF.

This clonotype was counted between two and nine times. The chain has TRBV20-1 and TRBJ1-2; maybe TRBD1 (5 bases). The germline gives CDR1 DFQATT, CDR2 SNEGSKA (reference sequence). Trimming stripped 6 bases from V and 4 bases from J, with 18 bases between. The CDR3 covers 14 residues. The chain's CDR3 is CSASTTDTSYGYTF. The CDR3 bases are TGCAGTGCCAGTACCACGGACACTAGCTATGGCTACACCTTC.

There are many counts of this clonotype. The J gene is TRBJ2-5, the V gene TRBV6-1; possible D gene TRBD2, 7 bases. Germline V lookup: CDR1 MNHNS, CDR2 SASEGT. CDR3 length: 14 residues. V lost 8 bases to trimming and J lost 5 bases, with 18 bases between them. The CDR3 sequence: CASWPWGGRETQYF. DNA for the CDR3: TGTGCCAGCTGGCCATGGGGGGGCCGGGAGACCCAGTACTTC.

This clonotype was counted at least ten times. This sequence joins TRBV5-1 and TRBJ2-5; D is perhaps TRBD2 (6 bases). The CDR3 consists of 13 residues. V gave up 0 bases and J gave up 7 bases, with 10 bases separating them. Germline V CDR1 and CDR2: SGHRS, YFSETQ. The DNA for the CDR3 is TGCGCCAGCAGCTTGGTATTGGGGGGGACCCAGTACTTC. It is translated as CASSLVLGGTQYF.

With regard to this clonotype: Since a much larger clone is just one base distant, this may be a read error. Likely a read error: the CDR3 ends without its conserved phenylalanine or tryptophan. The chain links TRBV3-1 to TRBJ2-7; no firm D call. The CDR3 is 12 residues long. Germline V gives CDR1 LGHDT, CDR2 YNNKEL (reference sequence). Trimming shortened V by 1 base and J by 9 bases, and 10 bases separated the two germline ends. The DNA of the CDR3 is TGTGCCAGCAGCCAAGGCAATTCCAGGCAGTACCTC. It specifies CASSQGNSRQYL.

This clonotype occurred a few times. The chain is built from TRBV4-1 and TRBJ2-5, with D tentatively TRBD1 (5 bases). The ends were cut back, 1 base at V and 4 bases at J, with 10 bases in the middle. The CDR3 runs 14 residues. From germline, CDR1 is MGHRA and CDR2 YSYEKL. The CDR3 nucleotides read TGCGCCAGCAGCCAAGGTGGGGCAGGAGAGACCCAGTACTTC. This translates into CASSQGGAGETQYF.

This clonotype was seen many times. This chain's CDR3 is CASRRGTSGGNQETQYF. DNA for the CDR3: TGCGCCAGCCGCCGGGGGACTAGCGGGGGAAACCAAGAGACCCAGTACTTC. The chain uses TRBV5-1 and TRBJ2-5, with 14 positions matching TRBD2. Unmatched junction bases numbered 8, after V lost 7 bases and J lost 0 bases. The CDR3 extends over 17 amino acids. CDR1 and CDR2 from the germline V gene are SGHRS and YFSETQ.

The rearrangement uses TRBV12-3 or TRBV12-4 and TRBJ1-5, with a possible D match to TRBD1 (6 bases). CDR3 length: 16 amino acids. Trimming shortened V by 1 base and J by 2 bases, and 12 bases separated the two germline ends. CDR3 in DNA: TGTGCCAGCAGTTTAGAAGGGGGACGGGGCAATCAGCCCCAGCATTTT. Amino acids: CASSLEGGRGNQPQHF.

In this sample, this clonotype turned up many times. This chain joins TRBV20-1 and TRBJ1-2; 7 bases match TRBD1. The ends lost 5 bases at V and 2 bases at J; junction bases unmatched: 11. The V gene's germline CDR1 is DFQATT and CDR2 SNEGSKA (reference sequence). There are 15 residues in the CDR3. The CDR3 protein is CSADSRGTANYGYTF. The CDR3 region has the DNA TGCAGTGCTGATTCGCGCGGGACAGCGAACTATGGCTACACCTTC.

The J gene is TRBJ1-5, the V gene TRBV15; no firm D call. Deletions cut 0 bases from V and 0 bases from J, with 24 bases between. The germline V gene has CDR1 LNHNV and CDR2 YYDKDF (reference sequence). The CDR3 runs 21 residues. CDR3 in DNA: TGTGCCACCAGCAGAGATCCGTCCGGGGTAGGGCTAGGCTATAGCAATCAGCCCCAGCATTTT. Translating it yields CATSRDPSGVGLGYSNQPQHF.

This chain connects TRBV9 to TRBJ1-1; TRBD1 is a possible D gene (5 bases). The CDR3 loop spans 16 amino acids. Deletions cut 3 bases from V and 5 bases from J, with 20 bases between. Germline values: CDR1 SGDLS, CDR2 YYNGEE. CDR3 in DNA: TGTGCCAGCAGCGGGAGGGACGGGTACGGGGTTACTGAAGCTTTCTTT. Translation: CASSGRDGYGVTEAFF. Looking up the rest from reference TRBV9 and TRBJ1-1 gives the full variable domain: DSGVTQTPKHLITATGQRVTLRCSPRSGDLSVYWYQQSLDQGLQFLIQYYNGEERAKGNILERFSAQQFPDLHSELNLSSLELGDSALYFCASSGRDGYGVTEAFFGQGTRLTVV.

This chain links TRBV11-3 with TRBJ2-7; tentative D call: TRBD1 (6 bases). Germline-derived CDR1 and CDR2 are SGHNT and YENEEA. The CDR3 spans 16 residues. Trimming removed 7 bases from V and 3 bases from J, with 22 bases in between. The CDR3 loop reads CASKRALALGGYEQYF. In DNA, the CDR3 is TGTGCCAGCAAAAGGGCTTTAGCTCTAGGGGGCTACGAGCAGTACTTC.

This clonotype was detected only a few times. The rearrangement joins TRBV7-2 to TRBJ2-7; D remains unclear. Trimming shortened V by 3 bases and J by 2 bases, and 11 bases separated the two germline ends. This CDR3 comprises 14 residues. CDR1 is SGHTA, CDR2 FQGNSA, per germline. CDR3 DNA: TGTGCCAGCAGCTTTCCATCCCGCCCCTACGAGCAGTACTTC. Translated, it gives CASSFPSRPYEQYF.

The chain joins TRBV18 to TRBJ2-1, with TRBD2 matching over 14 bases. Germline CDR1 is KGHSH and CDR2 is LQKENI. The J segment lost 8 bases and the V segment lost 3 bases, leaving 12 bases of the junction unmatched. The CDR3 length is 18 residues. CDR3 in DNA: TGTGCCAGCTCACCCCCTGGAGGGACTAGCGGGGGTAATGATGAGCAGTTCTTC. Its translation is CASSPPGGTSGGNDEQFF.

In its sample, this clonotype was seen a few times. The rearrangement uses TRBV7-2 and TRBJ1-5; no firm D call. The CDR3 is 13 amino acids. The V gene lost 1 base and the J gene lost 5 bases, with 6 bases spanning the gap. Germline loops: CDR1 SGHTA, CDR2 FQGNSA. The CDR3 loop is CASSLVADQPQHF. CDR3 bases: TGTGCCAGCAGCTTAGTTGCGGATCAGCCCCAGCATTTT.

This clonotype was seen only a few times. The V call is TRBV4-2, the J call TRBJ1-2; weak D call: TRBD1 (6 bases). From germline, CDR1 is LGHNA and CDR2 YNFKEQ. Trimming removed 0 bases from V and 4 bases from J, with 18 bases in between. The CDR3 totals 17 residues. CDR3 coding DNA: TGTGCCAGCAGCCAAGATCTACAGGGAAATTATGTCTATGGCTACACCTTC. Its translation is CASSQDLQGNYVYGYTF.

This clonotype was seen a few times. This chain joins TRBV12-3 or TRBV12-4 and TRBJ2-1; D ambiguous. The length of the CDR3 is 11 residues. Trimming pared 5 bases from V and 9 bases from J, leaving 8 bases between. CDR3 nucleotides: TGTGCCAGCAGTACAGAGATTGAGCAGTTCTTC. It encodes CASSTEIEQFF.

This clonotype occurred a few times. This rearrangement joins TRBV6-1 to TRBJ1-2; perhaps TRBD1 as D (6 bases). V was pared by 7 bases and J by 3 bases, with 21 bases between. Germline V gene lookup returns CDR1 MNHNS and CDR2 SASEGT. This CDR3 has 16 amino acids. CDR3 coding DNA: TGTGCCAGCACCTCAAGCGTGGGGGCGGCGGACTATGGCTACACCTTC. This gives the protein CASTSSVGAADYGYTF.

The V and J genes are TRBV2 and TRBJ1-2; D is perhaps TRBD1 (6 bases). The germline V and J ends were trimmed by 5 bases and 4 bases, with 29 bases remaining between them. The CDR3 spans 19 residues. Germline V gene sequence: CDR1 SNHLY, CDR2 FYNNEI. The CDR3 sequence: CASSHLGRGPNFRGYGYTF. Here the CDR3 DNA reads TGTGCCAGCAGTCACCTTGGACGCGGACCGAATTTCAGGGGCTATGGCTACACCTTC. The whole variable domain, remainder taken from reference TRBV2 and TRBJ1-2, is EPEVTQTPSHQVTQMGQEVILRCVPISNHLYFYWYRQILGQKVEFLVSFYNNEISEKSEIFDDQFSVERPDGSNFTLKIRSTKLEDSAMYFCASSHLGRGPNFRGYGYTFGSGTRLTVV.